Listed below are T cell receptor beta chains from one sample, sequenced in a study of T cell responses to AZD1222 COVID-19 vaccine. Assay: immunoSEQ multiplex PCR; the TCRdb copy retains only in-frame clones and omits some. The repertoire holds about 120,000 clones, with approximately 86% as singletons. Here the sequenced sample was peripheral blood, taken on day 0 of AZD1222 vaccination. These receptors originate from an adult in good health. Each CDR3 is given with its conserved first and last residue. Fields, in order: J gene, V gene, CDR3 protein.

J gene: TRBJ1-2; V gene: TRBV30; CDR3 protein: CAWSKGQGDYGYTF
J gene: TRBJ1-1; V gene: TRBV7-9; CDR3 protein: CASSFASGTGGTEAFF
J gene: TRBJ1-1; V gene: TRBV28; CDR3 protein: CASTKIYLNTEAFF
J gene: TRBJ1-1; V gene: TRBV18; CDR3 protein: CASSPNGEPGTEAFF
J gene: TRBJ2-1; V gene: TRBV5-4; CDR3 protein: CASSGGGSSYNEQFF
J gene: TRBJ2-1; V gene: TRBV3-1/TRBV3-2; CDR3 protein: CASSLARSSEQFF
J gene: TRBJ2-1; V gene: TRBV7-9; CDR3 protein: CASSLGSGNEQFF
J gene: TRBJ2-1; V gene: TRBV15; CDR3 protein: CATSVDRVQGEQFF
J gene: TRBJ2-5; V gene: TRBV29-1; CDR3 protein: CSVEGAGQETQYF
J gene: TRBJ1-4; V gene: TRBV4-3; CDR3 protein: CASSHQTGGNEKLFF
J gene: TRBJ1-3; V gene: TRBV6-5; CDR3 protein: CASSSDSPVGATIYF
J gene: TRBJ1-2; V gene: TRBV19; CDR3 protein: CASEPVGLNNYGYTF
J gene: TRBJ2-2; V gene: TRBV6-5; CDR3 protein: CASLQGNTGELFF
J gene: TRBJ2-7; V gene: TRBV5-1; CDR3 protein: CASSLGHRDFYEQYF
J gene: TRBJ2-3; V gene: TRBV19; CDR3 protein: CASSTSGGTDTQYF
J gene: TRBJ1-3; V gene: TRBV30; CDR3 protein: CAWAQGVSGNTIYF
J gene: TRBJ2-7; V gene: TRBV18; CDR3 protein: CASSPEAGNEQYF
J gene: TRBJ2-7; V gene: TRBV24-1; CDR3 protein: CATSDPGGAGGSYEQYF
J gene: TRBJ1-2; V gene: TRBV6-2/TRBV6-3; CDR3 protein: CASSYSRATPSGYTF
J gene: TRBJ2-7; V gene: TRBV4-2; CDR3 protein: CASSQDRGPYEQYF
J gene: TRBJ2-1; V gene: TRBV28; CDR3 protein: CASRGAGLREQFF
J gene: TRBJ2-2; V gene: TRBV9; CDR3 protein: CASIWRLGRAITGELFF
J gene: TRBJ1-6; V gene: TRBV19; CDR3 protein: CASSIVGGLDNSPLHF
J gene: TRBJ1-2; V gene: TRBV30; CDR3 protein: CAWIKDTLAGGYTF
J gene: TRBJ2-1; V gene: TRBV29-1; CDR3 protein: CSVPLAGDIEQFF
J gene: TRBJ1-5; V gene: TRBV2; CDR3 protein: CASSVGEGYQPQHF
J gene: TRBJ2-1; V gene: TRBV6-2/TRBV6-3; CDR3 protein: CASSHPPNYNEQFF
J gene: TRBJ1-6; V gene: TRBV7-2; CDR3 protein: CASSPGTGSSPLHF
J gene: TRBJ2-7; V gene: TRBV29-1; CDR3 protein: CSTRDSPYEQYF
J gene: TRBJ1-2; V gene: TRBV30; CDR3 protein: CAWNLPGAINYGYTF
J gene: TRBJ2-1; V gene: TRBV19; CDR3 protein: CASSIGASYNEQFF